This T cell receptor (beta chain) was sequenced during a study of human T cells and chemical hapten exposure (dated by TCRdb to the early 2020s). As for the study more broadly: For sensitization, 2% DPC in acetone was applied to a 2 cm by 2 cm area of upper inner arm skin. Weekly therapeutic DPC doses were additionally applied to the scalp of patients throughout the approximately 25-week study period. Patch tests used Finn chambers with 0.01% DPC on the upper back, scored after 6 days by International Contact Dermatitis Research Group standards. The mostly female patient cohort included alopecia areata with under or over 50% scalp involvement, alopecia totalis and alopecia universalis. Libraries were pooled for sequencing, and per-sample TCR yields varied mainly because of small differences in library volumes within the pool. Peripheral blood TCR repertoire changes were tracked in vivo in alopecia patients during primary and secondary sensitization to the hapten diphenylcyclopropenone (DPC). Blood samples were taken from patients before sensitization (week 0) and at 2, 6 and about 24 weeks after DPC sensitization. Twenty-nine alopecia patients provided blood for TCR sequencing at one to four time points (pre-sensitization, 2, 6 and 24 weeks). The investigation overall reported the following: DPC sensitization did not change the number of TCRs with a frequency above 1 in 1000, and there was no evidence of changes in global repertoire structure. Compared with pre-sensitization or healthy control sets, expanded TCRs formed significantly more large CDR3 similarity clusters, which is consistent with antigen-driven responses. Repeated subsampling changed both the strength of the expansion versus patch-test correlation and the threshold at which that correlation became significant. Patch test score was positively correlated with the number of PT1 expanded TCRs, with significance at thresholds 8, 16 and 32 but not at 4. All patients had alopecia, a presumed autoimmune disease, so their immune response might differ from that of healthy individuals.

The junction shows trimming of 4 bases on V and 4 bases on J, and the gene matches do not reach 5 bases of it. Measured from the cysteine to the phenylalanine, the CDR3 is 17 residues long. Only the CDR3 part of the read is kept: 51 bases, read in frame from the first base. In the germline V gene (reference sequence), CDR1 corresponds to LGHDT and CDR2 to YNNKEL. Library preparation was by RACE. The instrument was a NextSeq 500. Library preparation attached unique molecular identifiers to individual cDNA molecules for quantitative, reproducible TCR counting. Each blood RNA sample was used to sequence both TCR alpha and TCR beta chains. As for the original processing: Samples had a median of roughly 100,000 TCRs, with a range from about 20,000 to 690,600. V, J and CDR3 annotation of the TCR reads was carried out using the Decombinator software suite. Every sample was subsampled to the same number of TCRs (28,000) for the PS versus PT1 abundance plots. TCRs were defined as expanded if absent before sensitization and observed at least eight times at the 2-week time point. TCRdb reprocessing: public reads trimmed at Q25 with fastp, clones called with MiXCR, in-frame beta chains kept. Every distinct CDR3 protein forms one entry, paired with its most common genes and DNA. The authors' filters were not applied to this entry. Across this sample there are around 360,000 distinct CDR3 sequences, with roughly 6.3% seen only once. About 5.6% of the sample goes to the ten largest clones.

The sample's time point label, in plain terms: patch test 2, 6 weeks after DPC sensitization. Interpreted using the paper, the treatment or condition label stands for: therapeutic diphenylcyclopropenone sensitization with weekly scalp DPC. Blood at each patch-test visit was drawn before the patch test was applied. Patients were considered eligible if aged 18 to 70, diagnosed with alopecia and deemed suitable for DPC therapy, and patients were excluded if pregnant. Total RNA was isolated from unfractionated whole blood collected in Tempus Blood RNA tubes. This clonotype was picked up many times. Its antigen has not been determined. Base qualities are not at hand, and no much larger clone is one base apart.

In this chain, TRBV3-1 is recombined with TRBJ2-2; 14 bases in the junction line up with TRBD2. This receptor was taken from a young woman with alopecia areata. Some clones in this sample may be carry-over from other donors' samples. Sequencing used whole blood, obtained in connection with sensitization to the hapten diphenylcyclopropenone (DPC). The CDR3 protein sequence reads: CASSLGLAGASTGELFF. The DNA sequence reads TGTGCCAGCAGCCTGGGACTAGCGGGGGCTTCCACCGGGGAGCTGTTTTTT.